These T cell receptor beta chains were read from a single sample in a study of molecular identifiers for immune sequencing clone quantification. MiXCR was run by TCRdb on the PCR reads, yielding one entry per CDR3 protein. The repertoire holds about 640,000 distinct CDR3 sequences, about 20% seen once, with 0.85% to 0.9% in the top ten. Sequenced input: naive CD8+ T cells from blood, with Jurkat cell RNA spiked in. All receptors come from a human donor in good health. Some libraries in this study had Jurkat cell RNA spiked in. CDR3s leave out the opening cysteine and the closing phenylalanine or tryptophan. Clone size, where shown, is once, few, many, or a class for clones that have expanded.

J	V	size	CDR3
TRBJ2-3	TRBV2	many	ASSEALVPGLADTQY
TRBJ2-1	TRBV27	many	ASRPLGLADYNEQF
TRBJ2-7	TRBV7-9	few	ASSSVLFYEQY
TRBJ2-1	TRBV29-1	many	SVDSGSYNEQF
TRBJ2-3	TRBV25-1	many	ASSEGGTSYDTQY
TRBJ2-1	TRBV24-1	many	ATSDIVGHEQF
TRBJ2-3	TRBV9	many	ASSVAASGSPDTQY
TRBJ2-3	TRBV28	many	ASRRPYHSTSTDTQY
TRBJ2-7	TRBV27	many	ASSPFSYEQY
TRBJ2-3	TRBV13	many	ASSASSGGAAMAQY
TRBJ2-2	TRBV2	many	ASSVPRGQTGRSTGELF
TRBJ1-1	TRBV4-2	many	ASSQEIVMNTEAF
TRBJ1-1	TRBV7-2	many	ASSPYRAEAF
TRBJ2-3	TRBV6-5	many	ASSYFSGTGTQY
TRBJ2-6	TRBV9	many	ASSVVGHQSYGANVLT
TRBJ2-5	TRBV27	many	ASSLLSRSQETQY
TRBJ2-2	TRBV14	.	ASSQDIGGVWTNTGELF
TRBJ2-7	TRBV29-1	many	SALVVGEQY
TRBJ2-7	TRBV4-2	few	ASSQSGRSSYEQY
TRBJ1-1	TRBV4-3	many	ASSQKGGADRDVEAF
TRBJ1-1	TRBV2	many	ASSGTGEAF
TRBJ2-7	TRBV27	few	ASSLLSPSGSAEQY
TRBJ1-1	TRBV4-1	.	ASSQDPAGPEAL
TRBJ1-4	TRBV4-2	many	ASSQEETPATNEKLF
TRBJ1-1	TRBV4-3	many	ASSQGIARPPTEAF
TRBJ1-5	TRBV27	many	ASSQTGQGRQPQH
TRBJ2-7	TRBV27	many	ASSLDPSGRYEQY
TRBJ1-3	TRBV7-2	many	ASSLTGSGNTIY
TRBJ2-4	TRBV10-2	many	ASSGWLAGKLAKNIQY
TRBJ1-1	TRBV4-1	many	ASSPEGAANTEAF
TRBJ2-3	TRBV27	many	ATQFIGLGTDTQY
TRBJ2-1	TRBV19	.	ASTRGLAGVNEQF
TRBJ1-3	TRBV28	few	ASSLDNALGNTIY
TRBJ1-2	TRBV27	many	ASSLQGAGYGYT
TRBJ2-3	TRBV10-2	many	ASNPDRGEDTQY
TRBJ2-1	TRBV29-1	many	SVGDPRYEQF
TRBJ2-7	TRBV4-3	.	ASSQNRAGIYYEQY
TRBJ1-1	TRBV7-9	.	VSSLDRVYTEAF
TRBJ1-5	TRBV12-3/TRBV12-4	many	ASSFVSNRPQH
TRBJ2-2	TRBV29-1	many	SVAVGSTGELF
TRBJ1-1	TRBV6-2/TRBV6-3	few	ASSLTDGNTEAF
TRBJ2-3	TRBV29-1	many	SVEGGSGRARADTQY
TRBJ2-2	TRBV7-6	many	ASSLGGGRFTGELF
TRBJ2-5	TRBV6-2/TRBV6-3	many	ASTRGQETQY
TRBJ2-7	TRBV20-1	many	SARKSSYEQY